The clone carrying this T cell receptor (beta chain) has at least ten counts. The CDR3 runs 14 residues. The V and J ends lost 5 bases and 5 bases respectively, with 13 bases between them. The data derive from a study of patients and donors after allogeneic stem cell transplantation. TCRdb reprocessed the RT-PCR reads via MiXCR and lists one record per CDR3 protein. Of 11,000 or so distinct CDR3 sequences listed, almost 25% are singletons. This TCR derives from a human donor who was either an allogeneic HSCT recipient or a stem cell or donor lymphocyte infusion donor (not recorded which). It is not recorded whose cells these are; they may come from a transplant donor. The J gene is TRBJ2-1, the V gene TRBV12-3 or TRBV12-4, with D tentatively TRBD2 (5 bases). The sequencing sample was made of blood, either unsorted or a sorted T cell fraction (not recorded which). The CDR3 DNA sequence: TGTGCCAGCAGTGTCCGGGATTTCGACAATGAGCAGTTCTTC. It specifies CASSVRDFDNEQFF.